Described below is a single T cell receptor beta chain sequence and its context. The sample is drawn from a study of blood T cell repertoires in COVID-19. Study overall: Both acute and convalescent COVID-19 samples were obtained from the United States, Italy and Spain. Sources were T cells, B-cell-depleted T cells, or PBMCs; the material itself was cDNA or gDNA.

Sequencing was performed with immunoSEQ multiplex PCR; in TCRdb, only in-frame clones are kept and a portion is missing. The repertoire holds around 42,000 clones, approximately 92% seen once, with around 8.5% in the top ten. Germline V gene lookup returns CDR1 LGHNA and CDR2 YNFKEQ. The CDR3 sequence is 15 residues long. Unmatched junction bases numbered 2, after V lost 0 bases and J lost 4 bases. This chain links TRBV4-2 with TRBJ2-1; 8 bases are a match to TRBD2. The sequenced material came from peripheral blood. The TCR was taken from a man aged 25 to 40 with active or convalescent COVID-19. Written as DNA, the CDR3 is TGTGCCAGCAGCCAAGACCCTAGCGGGTACAATGAGCAGTTCTTC. As protein: CASSQDPSGYNEQFF.